This passage covers 26 T cell receptor beta chains from one sample sequenced in a study of OX40 agonist ivuxolimab in advanced cancers. Method: immunoSEQ multiplex PCR; TCRdb's copy keeps in-frame clones and lacks some. The sample records fewer than 65,000 clones, about 87% being singletons. This sample comprised CD4+ or CD8+ T cells sorted from blood, obtained in a trial of the OX40 agonist ivuxolimab. The receptors derive from an adult with an advanced solid tumor such as melanoma, head and neck, liver or kidney cancer.

V gene TRBV5-1 combines with J gene TRBJ1-4, with 10 bases lining up with TRBD1. The ends lost 4 bases at V and 8 bases at J; junction bases unmatched: 8. The length of the CDR3 is 15 residues. Germline V gives CDR1 SGHRS, CDR2 YFSETQ. The DNA for the CDR3 is TGCGCCAGCAGCCAGGGACAGGGGAAGGGCGAAAAACTGTTTTTT. It yields the protein CASSQGQGKGEKLFF.

This clone has a single count. This chain joins TRBV29-1 and TRBJ2-4; 7 nucleotides match TRBD2. The CDR3 runs to 18 residues. J was trimmed by 0 bases and V by 5 bases; bases with no gene match: 16. Germline CDR1 is SQVTM and CDR2 is ANQGSEA. This chain's CDR3 is CSVPLGGRTLLAKNIQYF. CDR3 coding DNA: TGCAGCGTTCCCCTGGGGGGGAGGACCCTTCTAGCCAAAAACATTCAGTACTTC.

This chain uses TRBV5-1 with TRBJ2-7; a possible D gene is TRBD1 (5 bases). Germline lookup yields CDR1 SGHRS and CDR2 YFSETQ. CDR3 length: 15 amino acids. Trimming stripped 0 bases from V and 4 bases from J, with 14 bases between. The CDR3 is CASSLAFMGQYEQYF. The CDR3 DNA follows: TGCGCCAGCAGCTTGGCCTTTATGGGGCAATACGAGCAGTACTTC.

The rearrangement joins TRBV28 to TRBJ2-5; D is unresolved. Looked up from germline, CDR1 is MDHEN and CDR2 is SYDVKM. The CDR3 runs 15 residues. V was cut by 7 bases and J by 4 bases, with 19 bases left in between. The CDR3 region has the DNA TGTGCCAGCACCACCTTTGGGCCGGCAGGAGAGACCCAGTACTTC. This translates into CASTTFGPAGETQYF.

The V call is TRBV6-1, the J call TRBJ1-1; 7 bases map to TRBD1. From germline, CDR1 is MNHNS and CDR2 SASEGT. CDR3 length equals 11 residues. V was pared by 3 bases and J by 10 bases, with 2 bases of the junction left unmatched. CDR3 residues: CASSDRGAAFF. CDR3 DNA: TGTGCCAGCAGTGACAGGGGGGCAGCTTTCTTT.

This sequence joins TRBV7-7 and TRBJ2-5; tentatively, D is TRBD2 (6 bases). Deletions cut 4 bases from V and 5 bases from J, with 17 bases between. The CDR3 has 15 amino acids. The germline CDR1 and CDR2 sequences are SSHAT and FNYEAQ (reference sequence). The DNA of the CDR3 is TGTGCCAGCAGCTCCCTCGGGCGGGGTGGCGAGACCCAGTACTTC. The encoded protein is CASSSLGRGGETQYF.

J is TRBJ2-7 and V is TRBV6-5; the match to TRBD1 covers 7 bases. With V trimmed by 10 bases and J by 0 bases, 12 bases remained unmatched. Germline-derived CDR1 and CDR2 are MNHEY and SVGAGI. There are 15 residues in the CDR3. CDR3 sequence reads: CATRLSWDSSYEQYF. The CDR3 nucleotides are TGTGCCACCCGCCTGTCCTGGGACAGCTCCTACGAGCAGTACTTC.

This chain joins TRBV5-1 and TRBJ1-2; D is uncertain. Trimming left V 3 bases short and J 2 bases short, with 11 bases between. Germline V CDR1 and CDR2: SGHRS, YFSETQ. This CDR3 is 14 amino acids long. The CDR3 region is CASSSVDANYGYTF. DNA for the CDR3: TGCGCCAGCAGCTCCGTTGACGCCAACTATGGCTACACCTTC.

This clone was seen a handful of times. The V call is TRBV30, the J call TRBJ1-1; no definite D call. CDR3 length: 11 amino acids. Trimming shortened V by 5 bases and J by 1 base, and 5 bases separated the two germline ends. Germline V gene data show CDR1 as GTSNPN and CDR2 as SVGIG (reference sequence). Written as DNA, the CDR3 is TGTGCCTGGCAATGGAACACTGAAGCTTTCTTT. Translating gives CAWQWNTEAFF.

This chain connects TRBV19 to TRBJ1-5; D is perhaps TRBD1 (5 bases). V was pared by 5 bases and J by 1 base, with 21 bases between. Per germline, CDR1 LNHDA and CDR2 SQIVND (reference sequence). The CDR3 consists of 18 residues. The CDR3 loop is CASSPRGAGDSSNQPQHF. The CDR3 region has the DNA TGTGCCAGTAGTCCCCGTGGGGCGGGGGATTCAAGCAATCAGCCCCAGCATTTT.

This chain connects TRBV5-8 to TRBJ2-3; D gene ambiguous. CDR3 length: 14 amino acids. Deletions cut 2 bases from V and 3 bases from J, with 10 bases between. Germline V CDR1 and CDR2: SGHTS, YDEGEE. The CDR3 reads CASSFSQETDTQYF. CDR3 DNA sequence: TGTGCCAGCAGCTTTTCTCAGGAGACAGATACGCAGTATTTT.

The chain uses TRBV29-1 and TRBJ2-7; 14 positions agree with TRBD2. Germline CDR1 is SQVTM and CDR2 is ANQGSEA. The trim removed 2 bases at V and 2 bases at J, leaving 2 bases unmatched. This CDR3 contains 15 residues. In nucleotides, the CDR3 is TGCAGCGTTGAACAGGGACTAGCGGGGGCCTACGAGCAGTACTTC. Residues: CSVEQGLAGAYEQYF.

This chain joins TRBV19 and TRBJ2-5; 9 positions match TRBD1. CDR1 is LNHDA and CDR2 is SQIVND in the germline V gene (reference sequence). The CDR3 is made up of 17 amino acids. The V gene end was trimmed by 7 bases and the J gene end by 10 bases; junction bases not matched to a gene: 22. CDR3 residues: CASTPEGQQGARRGQYF. Here the CDR3 DNA reads TGTGCCAGTACCCCGGAAGGGCAACAGGGGGCTCGGAGGGGCCAGTACTTC.

The V call is TRBV4-3, the J call TRBJ1-2; TRBD1 matches 8 bases. From germline, CDR1 is LGHNA and CDR2 YSLEER. Trimming removed 4 bases from V and 7 bases from J; junction bases left unmatched: 5. The CDR3 is 13 residues long. The CDR3 coding sequence is TGCGCCAGCAGCCGAACAGGGGGAGGTGGCTACACCTTC. This codes for CASSRTGGGGYTF.

This clone was recorded once. This chain connects TRBV18 to TRBJ1-6, with a weak D call TRBD1 (6 bases). The germline V and J ends were trimmed by 0 bases and 11 bases, with 17 bases remaining between them. Germline V lookup: CDR1 KGHSH, CDR2 LQKENI. This CDR3 has 16 residues. CDR3 in amino acids: CASSPPSTGSLPPLHF. CDR3 DNA: TGTGCCAGCTCACCACCTTCGACAGGAAGCTTGCCACCCCTCCACTTT.

The CDR3 loop reads CASRGQGDQPQHF. DNA for the CDR3: TGTGCCAGCAGGGGACAGGGGGACCAGCCCCAGCATTTT. The chain couples TRBV2 to TRBJ1-5; 11 bases agree with TRBD1. The V gene end was trimmed by 6 bases and the J gene end by 7 bases; junction bases not matched to a gene: 2. In germline, CDR1 is SNHLY, CDR2 FYNNEI. The CDR3 length is 13 residues.

CDR3 DNA: TGTGCCAGCAGCCGAGCGACTAGCGGCACCTACGAGCAGTACTTC. Protein product: CASSRATSGTYEQYF. This chain joins TRBV5-5 and TRBJ2-7; 9 bases match TRBD2. CDR3 length: 15 residues. Germline lookup yields CDR1 SGHKS and CDR2 YYEKEE (reference sequence). V lost 4 bases to trimming and J lost 2 bases; unmatched junction nucleotides: 7.

The gene calls are TRBV27 and TRBJ1-2; the match to TRBD1 covers 7 bases. The junction had 6 bases not matched to a gene; V was cut back by 3 bases and J by 5 bases. The CDR3 contains 14 residues. Germline CDR1 and CDR2: MNHEY and SMNVEV (reference sequence). CDR3 DNA: TGTGCCAGCAGTTTCACCGGGACAGAGTATGGCTACACCTTC. Translating gives CASSFTGTEYGYTF.

The rearrangement joins TRBV6-5 to TRBJ2-7; a possible D gene is TRBD2 (6 bases). The germline CDR1 and CDR2 sequences are MNHEY and SVGAGI. The CDR3 length is 15 residues. With 0 bases removed from V and 2 bases from J, the gap between germline ends came to 11 bases. DNA of the CDR3: TGTGCCAGCAGTTACTCGGGGAGGCGCCCCTACGAGCAGTACTTC. The encoded protein is CASSYSGRRPYEQYF.

The chain has TRBV28 and TRBJ2-2; 10 bases map to TRBD2. CDR3 length equals 15 residues. With 5 bases clipped from V and 2 bases from J, the junction kept 2 bases outside the gene matches. From germline, CDR1 is MDHEN and CDR2 SYDVKM. The CDR3 here is CASSTSGINTGELFF. Written as DNA, the CDR3 is TGTGCCAGCAGTACTAGCGGGATAAACACCGGGGAGCTGTTTTTT.

The chain carries TRBV21-1 and TRBJ2-4; the table assigns TRBD2, which was not confirmed against the DNA. TRBV21-1 is assigned pseudogene status. The CDR3 runs 16 residues. CDR3 bases: TGTGCCAGCAGCAAAGACCCCGCTAGTGCAAAAAACATTCAGTACTTC. It translates to CASSKDPASAKNIQYF.

J is TRBJ2-4 and V is TRBV6-5; D not resolved. The CDR3 has 13 amino acids. Per germline, CDR1 MNHEY and CDR2 SVGAGI. The ends were cut back, 9 bases at V and 10 bases at J, with 19 bases in the middle. This CDR3 is CASSSPPVGIQYF. The CDR3 DNA is TGTGCCAGTTCATCCCCACCCGTAGGAATTCAGTACTTC.

V is TRBV18 and J is TRBJ2-7; D uncertain. The V end was cut by 3 bases, the J end by 3 bases, with 6 bases between. The CDR3 covers 12 residues. Germline V lookup: CDR1 KGHSH, CDR2 LQKENI. CDR3 in DNA: TGTGCCAGCTCACCTTCCCTCTACGAGCAGTACTTC. Translation gives CASSPSLYEQYF.

The V and J genes are TRBV4-2 and TRBJ1-2, with 8 bases that match TRBD1. The V and J ends lost 2 bases and 3 bases, in that order; junction bases with no gene match: 8. This CDR3 comprises 16 residues. Germline values: CDR1 LGHNA, CDR2 YNFKEQ. Here the CDR3 reads CASSQQLGTGDYGYTF. Here the CDR3 DNA reads TGTGCCAGCAGCCAACAGTTAGGGACAGGCGACTATGGCTACACCTTC.

The count of this clone is one. The chain uses TRBV10-1 and TRBJ2-7, with D tentatively TRBD1 or TRBD2 (5 bases each). The CDR3 contains 13 residues. Trimming pared 0 bases from V and 4 bases from J, leaving 7 bases between. Germline V lookup: CDR1 WNHNN, CDR2 SYGVQD (reference sequence). The CDR3 nucleotides read TGCGCCAGCAGTGAGTCGTGGGGGTACGAGCAGTACTTC. Its protein product is CASSESWGYEQYF.

In this sample, this clone turned up once. The rearrangement uses TRBV27 and TRBJ2-1; 8 nucleotides align to TRBD2. This CDR3 is built from 15 residues. Unmatched junction bases numbered 10, after V lost 3 bases and J lost 9 bases. Germline V gene data show CDR1 as MNHEY and CDR2 as SMNVEV (reference sequence). The CDR3 DNA reads TGTGCCAGCAGTTTTGGGGTAGGACTAGCCGGTGAGCAGTTCTTC. This gives the protein CASSFGVGLAGEQFF.